This is a list of T cell receptor beta chains from one sample in a study of cytomegalovirus exposure and HLA in healthy donors. Sequenced by immunoSEQ multiplex PCR; TCRdb stores in-frame clones only, minus some. The sample shows under 200,000 clones, 75% of them seen only once. Specimen: PBMCs. The receptor set was obtained from a female donor in good health and CMV-seronegative. Each CDR3 is given without its conserved first and last residue. Each record gives: V gene, J gene, CDR3 protein.

>TRBV5-4|TRBJ2-5
ASSPWGGGRETQY
>TRBV5-6|TRBJ1-5
ASSLAGQGGQPQH
>TRBV4-3|TRBJ1-5
ASSQDQWSNQPQH
>TRBV7-2|TRBJ1-5
ASSLAQQPQH
>TRBV12-5|TRBJ2-7
ASGLTQTGPYSYEQY
>TRBV7-9|TRBJ2-3
ASSFGQGTDTQY
>TRBV6-5|TRBJ2-4
ASTHESGGLHIQY
>TRBV4-3|TRBJ2-1
ASSRISGSSYNEQF
>TRBV2|TRBJ2-7
ASSLGQGSYGQY
>TRBV20-1|TRBJ2-7
SARVRAGQY
>TRBV7-2|TRBJ1-4
ASSPGQGEHEKLF
>TRBV28|TRBJ2-1
ASSLPGLAEGYNEQF
>TRBV4-1|TRBJ2-7
ASSQVAGDGDEQY
>TRBV15|TRBJ1-4
ATSRGRTGGNEKLF
>TRBV30|TRBJ2-5
AWNGGVYQETQY
>TRBV4-3|TRBJ2-6
ASSQEGGSGANVLT
>TRBV18|TRBJ1-2
ASSRGQPNYGYT
>TRBV2|-
ASRTGGTGFDEQY
>TRBV28|TRBJ1-2
ASARGGGYGYT